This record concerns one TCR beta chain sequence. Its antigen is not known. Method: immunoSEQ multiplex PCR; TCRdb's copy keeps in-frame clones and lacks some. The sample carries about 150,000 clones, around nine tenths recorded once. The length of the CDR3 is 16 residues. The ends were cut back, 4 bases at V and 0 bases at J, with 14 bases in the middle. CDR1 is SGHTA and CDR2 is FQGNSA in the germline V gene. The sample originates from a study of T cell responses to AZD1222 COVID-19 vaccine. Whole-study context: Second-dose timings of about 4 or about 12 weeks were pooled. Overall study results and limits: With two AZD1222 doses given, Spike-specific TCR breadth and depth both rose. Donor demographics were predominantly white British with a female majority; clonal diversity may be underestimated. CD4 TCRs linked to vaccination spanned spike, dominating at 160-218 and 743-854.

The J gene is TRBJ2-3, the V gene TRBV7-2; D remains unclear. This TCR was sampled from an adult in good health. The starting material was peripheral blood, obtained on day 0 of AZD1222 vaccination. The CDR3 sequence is CASSSQKETSTDTQYF. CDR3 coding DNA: TGTGCCAGCAGCTCGCAGAAGGAAACTAGCACAGATACGCAGTATTTT.